This is a list of T cell receptor beta chains from one sample in a study of cytomegalovirus exposure and HLA in healthy donors. TCRdb's copy holds only in-frame clones and misses some; the assay was immunoSEQ multiplex PCR. The table lists 100,000 to 150,000 clones, 15% to 20% of them singletons. Sequences were obtained from PBMCs. The origin of the receptors is a female donor in good health and CMV-seropositive. Each CDR3 is given with its conserved first and last residue. A D gene is named only where the DNA matches it firmly.

v_call d_call cdr3_aa
TRBV5-8 NA CASSLVADRASSTIYF
TRBV28 NA CASRQTNSGNTIYF
TRBV7-3 TRBD2 CASSSPAGKEQYF
TRBV5-1 TRBD1 CASSLRTGTNEKLFF
TRBV28 NA CASSPDSPMKSTEAFF
TRBV27 NA CASSPYTDYGYTF
TRBV7-9 NA CASSLAPMSYEQYF
TRBV7-9 NA CASSWAGANEKLFF
TRBV30 NA CARGTNLNTEAFF
TRBV27 TRBD1 CASSLYPGQGGTEAFF
TRBV28 TRBD1 CASSPTGGSYEQYF
TRBV9 NA CASSVDGSGTYGYTF
TRBV7-9 NA CASSFHLSATGSPEAFF
TRBV28 NA CSSGTGYNEQFF
TRBV4-1 NA CASSQEGTTSYTF
TRBV5-1 NA CASSLGGVLAYNEQFF
TRBV6-6 NA CASSYSPLMNTEAFF
TRBV27 NA CASRGAVWRTDTQYF
TRBV28 NA CASSLLRQGREKLFF
TRBV7-2 TRBD1 CASSLGKLSSGGLGGKLFF
TRBV2 NA CASRQGPMNTEAFF
TRBV19 TRBD2 CASSPPQRAGGSSYEQYF
TRBV2 NA CASSEWRGHGTDTQYF
TRBV25-1 NA CASSESRNEKLFF
TRBV5-1 NA CASSTGDALDTQYF
TRBV18 NA CASSPPGLSYEQYF